This T cell receptor (beta chain) is drawn from a study of response to subunit inactivated influenza vaccine (dated by TCRdb to 2016 to 2019). Background on the whole study: Deep quantitative profiling of the T cell receptor repertoire was used in the study to follow responses to a trivalent subunit inactivated influenza vaccine. The research as a whole found: It was suggested by the authors that each seasonal influenza vaccination may recruit only a limited number of new T cells.

Library construction relied on RT-PCR. TCRdb shows the sequencer as Illumina HiSeq 2500. TCRdb itself trimmed the public reads at Q25 with fastp, ran MiXCR and retained productive beta chains. Identical CDR3 proteins give one entry, which carries the most common genes and DNA. This sample is represented by hundreds of thousands of distinct CDR3 sequences; around 16% of them were singletons. The ten largest clones capture roughly 10% of the sample. This clonotype was found many times. Its antigen is not yet known. No clone much larger than this one lies a single base away; base qualities are absent. V gives up 6 bases and J gives up 4 bases, and the segment between their germline ends measures 4 bases. The cysteine opens and the phenylalanine closes a CDR3 of 12 amino acids. Here the CDR3 DNA is all that survives: 36 bases in frame from base 1.

The clonotype originates from a man aged 50-59 years who received an inactivated influenza vaccine. Donor details come from another sample of the same person, matched by shared clones. The input for sequencing was PBMCs from blood, taken about 12 days after vaccination. This chain joins TRBV12-3 or TRBV12-4 to TRBJ1-6; the D gene is not confidently resolved. DNA sequence: TGTGCCAGCAGCTTATATAATTCACCCCTCCACTTT. Its coded protein is CASSLYNSPLHF.